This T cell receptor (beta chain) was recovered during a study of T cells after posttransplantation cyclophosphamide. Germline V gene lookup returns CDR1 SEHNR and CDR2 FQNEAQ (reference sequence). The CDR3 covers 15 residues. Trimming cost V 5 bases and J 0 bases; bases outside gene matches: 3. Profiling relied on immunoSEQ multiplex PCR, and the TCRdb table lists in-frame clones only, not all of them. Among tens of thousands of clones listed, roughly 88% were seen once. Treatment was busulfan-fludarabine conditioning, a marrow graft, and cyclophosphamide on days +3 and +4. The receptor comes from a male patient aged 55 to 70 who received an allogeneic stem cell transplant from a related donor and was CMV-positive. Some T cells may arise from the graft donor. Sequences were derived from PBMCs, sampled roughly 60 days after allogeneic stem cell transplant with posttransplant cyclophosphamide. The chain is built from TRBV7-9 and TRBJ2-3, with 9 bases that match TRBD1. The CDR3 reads CASSLTGGSTDTQYF. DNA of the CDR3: TGTGCCAGCAGCCTGACAGGGGGGAGCACAGATACGCAGTATTTT.